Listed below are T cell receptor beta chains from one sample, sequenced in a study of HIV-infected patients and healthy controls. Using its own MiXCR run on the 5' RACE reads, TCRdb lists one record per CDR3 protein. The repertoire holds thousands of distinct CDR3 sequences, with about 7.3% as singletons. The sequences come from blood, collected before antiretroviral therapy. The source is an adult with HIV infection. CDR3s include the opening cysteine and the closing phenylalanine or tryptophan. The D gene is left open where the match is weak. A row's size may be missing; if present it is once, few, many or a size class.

DNA: TGTGCCTGGAGGCCGGGCAGTAGCTCCTACGAGCAGTACTTC; CDR3: CAWRPGSSSYEQYF; D: -; J: TRBJ2-7; V: TRBV30; size: few
DNA: TGCAGTGCTAGAGATCGGACGGGAGGGCTTAATTCACCCCTCCACTTT; CDR3: CSARDRTGGLNSPLHF; D: -; J: TRBJ1-6; V: TRBV20-1; size: large
DNA: TGCAGTGCTAGACCGACAGGGGGCGAGTCACCCCTCCACTTT; CDR3: CSARPTGGESPLHF; D: TRBD1; J: TRBJ1-6; V: TRBV20-1; size: medium-sized
DNA: TGCGCCAGCAGCTTTGAGGGGGGGGGTACTGAAGCTTTCTTT; CDR3: CASSFEGGGTEAFF; D: -; J: TRBJ1-1; V: TRBV5-1; size: many
DNA: TGTGCCAGCAGCTTAGAGGGCGGATCACCCCTCCACTTT; CDR3: CASSLEGGSPLHF; D: -; J: TRBJ1-6; V: TRBV11-2; size: many
DNA: TGTGCCAGCAGCTCACGGGACAGGGGGCTGAGCTCCTATAATTCACCCCTCCACTTT; CDR3: CASSSRDRGLSSYNSPLHF; D: TRBD1; J: TRBJ1-6; V: TRBV6-2/TRBV6-3; size: few
DNA: TGTGCCAGCAGTTACTCACCCGACTATAGCAATCAGCCCCAGCATTTT; CDR3: CASSYSPDYSNQPQHF; D: -; J: TRBJ1-5; V: TRBV6-2/TRBV6-3; size: many
DNA: TGCAGTGCTATGTACAGGGGTCACAATCAGCCCCAGCATTTT; CDR3: CSAMYRGHNQPQHF; D: TRBD1; J: TRBJ1-5; V: TRBV20-1; size: large
DNA: TGTGCCAGCAGCTCCGGGGAGACCCAGTACTTC; CDR3: CASSSGETQYF; D: -; J: TRBJ2-5; V: TRBV11-3; size: few
DNA: TGTGCCAGCAGTTGGGCAGGGAAGCGCACTGAAGCTTTCTTT; CDR3: CASSWAGKRTEAFF; D: -; J: TRBJ1-1; V: TRBV28; size: medium-sized
DNA: TGTGCCAGCAGCTTAGATGGTAGTCGCAATGAGCAGTTCTTC; CDR3: CASSLDGSRNEQFF; D: -; J: TRBJ2-1; V: TRBV11-2; size: many
DNA: TGCAGTGCGCTAGCGGGGTTACAAGAGACCCAGTACTTC; CDR3: CSALAGLQETQYF; D: TRBD2; J: TRBJ2-5; V: TRBV20-1; size: few
DNA: TGCAGCGTTGTAGAGGGTGGCTACACCTTC; CDR3: CSVVEGGYTF; D: -; J: TRBJ1-2; V: TRBV29-1; size: many
DNA: TGTGCCAGCAGTAAGACAGGGCGCTCTGGAAACACCATATATTTT; CDR3: CASSKTGRSGNTIYF; D: TRBD1; J: TRBJ1-3; V: TRBV7-2; size: many
DNA: TGTGCCAGCAGCTTGGGCCGGGGAGACCAAGAGACCCAGTACTTC; CDR3: CASSLGRGDQETQYF; D: -; J: TRBJ2-5; V: TRBV7-8; size: few
DNA: TGTGCCATCAGTACTGGGGGTCAGGGCACAGATACGCAGTATTTT; CDR3: CAISTGGQGTDTQYF; D: -; J: TRBJ2-3; V: TRBV10-3; size: -
DNA: TGCGCCAGCAGCCAAGAAGGCAGGGGCGACTATGGCTACACCTTC; CDR3: CASSQEGRGDYGYTF; D: -; J: TRBJ1-2; V: TRBV4-3; size: many
DNA: TGTGCCAGCAGGAGACAGGGCGCCACTGAAGCTTTCTTT; CDR3: CASRRQGATEAFF; D: TRBD1; J: TRBJ1-1; V: TRBV6-5; size: medium-sized
DNA: TGTGCCAGTAGTATTGAAGGGGGCACTGAAGCTTTCTTT; CDR3: CASSIEGGTEAFF; D: -; J: TRBJ1-1; V: TRBV19; size: medium-sized
DNA: TGTGCCAGCAGTTACACCTTTAATTCACCCCTCCACTTT; CDR3: CASSYTFNSPLHF; D: -; J: TRBJ1-6; V: TRBV6-2/TRBV6-3; size: many
DNA: TGTGCCAGCAGTTTGGACAGGGGGAACACCGAAGCTTTCTTT; CDR3: CASSLDRGNTEAFF; D: TRBD1; J: TRBJ1-1; V: TRBV28; size: many
DNA: TGTGCCAGCAGTAGGCAGGGGCCCCGGGCCTACGAGCAGTACTTC; CDR3: CASSRQGPRAYEQYF; D: -; J: TRBJ2-7; V: TRBV12-3/TRBV12-4; size: medium-sized
DNA: TGTGCCAGCAGCGTAGGCTGGAACACTGAAGCTTTCTTT; CDR3: CASSVGWNTEAFF; D: -; J: TRBJ1-1; V: TRBV9; size: -
DNA: TGTGCCAGCAGCGGCAGGGGAGGCACCGGGGAGCTGTTTTTT; CDR3: CASSGRGGTGELFF; D: -; J: TRBJ2-2; V: TRBV7-9; size: medium-sized
DNA: TGCAGTGCTAGAGATATGGACCTACCGATGAACACTGAAGCTTTCTTT; CDR3: CSARDMDLPMNTEAFF; D: -; J: TRBJ1-1; V: TRBV20-1; size: medium-sized
DNA: TGTGCCAGCAGGTTCACAGATACGCAGTATTTT; CDR3: CASRFTDTQYF; D: -; J: TRBJ2-3; V: TRBV6-1; size: medium-sized
DNA: TGCAGTGCCTTGGGGGGGGGCGAGGAAGCTTTCTTT; CDR3: CSALGGGEEAFF; D: -; J: TRBJ1-1; V: TRBV20-1; size: many
DNA: TGTGCCAGCAGTTCCCCACTCAGGGGGAGCTATGGCTACACCTTC; CDR3: CASSSPLRGSYGYTF; D: TRBD1; J: TRBJ1-2; V: TRBV6-6; size: many
DNA: TGTGCCAGCAGTGATCGACTAGCCCTAGCCAAAAACATTCAGTACTTC; CDR3: CASSDRLALAKNIQYF; D: TRBD2; J: TRBJ2-4; V: TRBV6-1; size: many
DNA: TGTGCCAGCGGACCGACAGGGGGCACTGAAGCTTTCTTT; CDR3: CASGPTGGTEAFF; D: TRBD1; J: TRBJ1-1; V: TRBV7-3; size: many
DNA: TGCAGCGTCCGACGGAAAATGAACACTGAAGCTTTCTTT; CDR3: CSVRRKMNTEAFF; D: -; J: TRBJ1-1; V: TRBV29-1; size: many
DNA: TGCGCCAGCAGCCAAGAAGTTACAGGGGGCGGGGGAGATACGCAGTATTTT; CDR3: CASSQEVTGGGGDTQYF; D: TRBD1; J: TRBJ2-3; V: TRBV4-1; size: once
DNA: TGTGCCAGCTCACCACCGGCAGTTGATACGCAGTATTTT; CDR3: CASSPPAVDTQYF; D: -; J: TRBJ2-3; V: TRBV18; size: many
DNA: TGCGCCAGCAGCCCATCGGTTGCTAACTATGGCTACACCTTC; CDR3: CASSPSVANYGYTF; D: -; J: TRBJ1-2; V: TRBV5-1; size: many
DNA: TGTGCCAGTCAAGACCGGCGGACAGGGGGCCGGACCGGGGAGCTGTTTTTT; CDR3: CASQDRRTGGRTGELFF; D: TRBD1; J: TRBJ2-2; V: TRBV19; size: many
DNA: TGTGCCAGCAGGCTTAAACAGGTCTTGAACACTGAAGCTTTCTTT; CDR3: CASRLKQVLNTEAFF; D: -; J: TRBJ1-1; V: TRBV6-1; size: medium-sized
DNA: TGTGCCAGCAGCGCGGACAGGGCCCAGCCCCAGCATTTT; CDR3: CASSADRAQPQHF; D: TRBD1; J: TRBJ1-5; V: TRBV2; size: many
DNA: TGTGCCAGCAGCTTAGGGGCCTTCCATATTTACAATGAGCAGTTCTTC; CDR3: CASSLGAFHIYNEQFF; D: -; J: TRBJ2-1; V: TRBV7-9; size: many
DNA: TGTGCCAGCTCACCATTTCTCATCCAGGGGAACACTGAAGCTTTCTTT; CDR3: CASSPFLIQGNTEAFF; D: -; J: TRBJ1-1; V: TRBV18; size: -
DNA: TGTGCCCTGGGGGGGGCCCTTGGGAACACTGAAGCTTTCTTT; CDR3: CALGGALGNTEAFF; D: -; J: TRBJ1-1; V: TRBV7-9; size: medium-sized
DNA: TGCAGTGCTAGAGATCCCGGGACAGGGGATTTCTACGAGCAGTACTTC; CDR3: CSARDPGTGDFYEQYF; D: TRBD1; J: TRBJ2-7; V: TRBV20-1; size: many
DNA: TGTGCCAGCAGGGGAGAACCTCCGGACAGGGTGGGATTTAACACTGAAGCTTTCTTT; CDR3: CASRGEPPDRVGFNTEAFF; D: TRBD1; J: TRBJ1-1; V: TRBV2; size: medium-sized
DNA: TGCAGTGCTTTCTATAGCGGGAGGGCCGGAAACGAGCAGTACTTC; CDR3: CSAFYSGRAGNEQYF; D: TRBD2; J: TRBJ2-7; V: TRBV20-1; size: many
DNA: TGCAGCGTTGACGAGGGGGCGATATATGGCTACACCTTC; CDR3: CSVDEGAIYGYTF; D: TRBD1; J: TRBJ1-2; V: TRBV29-1; size: medium-sized
DNA: TGTGCCACCAGTGACACGAAGGGGACCTACACAGATACGCAGTATTTT; CDR3: CATSDTKGTYTDTQYF; D: -; J: TRBJ2-3; V: TRBV24-1; size: many
DNA: TGCAGCGTTGTAAAGGGGCAGGTCAATGAGCAGTTCTTC; CDR3: CSVVKGQVNEQFF; D: -; J: TRBJ2-1; V: TRBV29-1; size: medium-sized
DNA: TGCAGCGTTGACGACAGGAGAGATGAAAAACTGTTTTTT; CDR3: CSVDDRRDEKLFF; D: -; J: TRBJ1-4; V: TRBV29-1; size: medium-sized
DNA: TGTGCCTGGAGGAGTGCTGCTGGAAACACCATATATTTT; CDR3: CAWRSAAGNTIYF; D: -; J: TRBJ1-3; V: TRBV30; size: many
DNA: TGTGCCAGCAGCTTAGGACGGGCCCGGGAGCTGTTTTTT; CDR3: CASSLGRARELFF; D: -; J: TRBJ2-2; V: TRBV11-2; size: once
DNA: TGTGCCAGCAGCCAAGGAAGCACAGGGGGCCAAGAGACCCAGTACTTC; CDR3: CASSQGSTGGQETQYF; D: TRBD1; J: TRBJ2-5; V: TRBV4-2; size: many
DNA: TGTGCCAGCAGCGTCGTTGCGCAGGGAGGGACTGAAGCTTTCTTT; CDR3: CASSVVAQGGTEAFF; D: -; J: TRBJ1-1; V: TRBV27; size: medium-sized
DNA: TGTGCCAGCAGAAGCTTGAACACTGAAGCTTTCTTT; CDR3: CASRSLNTEAFF; D: -; J: TRBJ1-1; V: TRBV6-5; size: few
DNA: TGTGCCAGCACCATGGACTCGGCCTCCTACGAGCAGTACTTC; CDR3: CASTMDSASYEQYF; D: -; J: TRBJ2-7; V: TRBV28; size: -
DNA: TGTGCCAGCAGCAAAGCTGAGGGCAATCAGCCCCAGCATTTT; CDR3: CASSKAEGNQPQHF; D: -; J: TRBJ1-5; V: TRBV21-1; size: medium-sized
DNA: TGTGCCAGCAGCTTTAGGGGGCTAGTGTCCTACAATGAGCAGTTCTTC; CDR3: CASSFRGLVSYNEQFF; D: TRBD1; J: TRBJ2-1; V: TRBV7-3; size: few
DNA: TGCAGTGCTAGAGATCCAGGAGGGGGCGGGAGGATGTCCTACGAGCAGTACTTC; CDR3: CSARDPGGGGRMSYEQYF; D: -; J: TRBJ2-7; V: TRBV20-1; size: many
DNA: TGTGCCACCAGCAGACAGACAGGGGGCGATTCACCCCTCCACTTT; CDR3: CATSRQTGGDSPLHF; D: TRBD1; J: TRBJ1-6; V: TRBV15; size: many
DNA: TGTGCCAGCAGTTCTACGGCAGATACGCAGTATTTT; CDR3: CASSSTADTQYF; D: -; J: TRBJ2-3; V: TRBV12-3/TRBV12-4; size: many
DNA: TGCGCCAGCAGGAACAGCCTCTCTGGAAACACCATATATTTT; CDR3: CASRNSLSGNTIYF; D: -; J: TRBJ1-3; V: TRBV5-1; size: many
DNA: TGCAGTGCTGGACCCGGGACAGCAGGGACCTACGAGCAGTACTTC; CDR3: CSAGPGTAGTYEQYF; D: TRBD1; J: TRBJ2-7; V: TRBV20-1; size: many